This T cell receptor beta chain was profiled in a study of blood T cell repertoires in COVID-19. Original data processing: Quantification of nucleated cells was approximated via reference gene primer amplification. Clones were read by immunoSEQ multiplex PCR, and TCRdb kept only the in-frame ones, dropping some. That table gives V, J and clone size, and the DNA gave D and trimming. The sample lists roughly 81,000 clones, roughly 86% occurring once. V was pared by 0 bases and J by 5 bases, with 8 bases of the junction left unmatched. The CDR3 consists of 16 residues. CDR1 LGHDT and CDR2 YNNKEL come from the germline V gene (reference sequence).

The clonotype was recovered from a man aged 40-49 years with acute or convalescent COVID-19. The specimen sequenced was peripheral blood. J is TRBJ1-2 and V is TRBV3-1 (or the pseudogene TRBV3-2), with 8 nucleotides matching TRBD1. DNA for the CDR3: TGTGCCAGCAGCCAAGATCCCCCAGGGGGCGGATATGGCTACACCTTC. This translates into CASSQDPPGGGYGYTF.